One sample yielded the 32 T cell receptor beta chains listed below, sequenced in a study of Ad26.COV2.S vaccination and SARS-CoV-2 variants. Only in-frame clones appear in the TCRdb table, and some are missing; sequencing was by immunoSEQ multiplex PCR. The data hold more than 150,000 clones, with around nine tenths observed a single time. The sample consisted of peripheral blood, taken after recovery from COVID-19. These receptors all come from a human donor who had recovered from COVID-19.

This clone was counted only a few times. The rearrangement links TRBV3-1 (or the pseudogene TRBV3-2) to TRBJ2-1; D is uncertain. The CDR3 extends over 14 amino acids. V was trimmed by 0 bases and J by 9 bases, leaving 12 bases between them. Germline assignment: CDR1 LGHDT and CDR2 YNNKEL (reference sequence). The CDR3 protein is CASSQEGRASEQFF. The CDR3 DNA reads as TGTGCCAGCAGCCAAGAGGGCCGGGCATCTGAGCAGTTCTTC.

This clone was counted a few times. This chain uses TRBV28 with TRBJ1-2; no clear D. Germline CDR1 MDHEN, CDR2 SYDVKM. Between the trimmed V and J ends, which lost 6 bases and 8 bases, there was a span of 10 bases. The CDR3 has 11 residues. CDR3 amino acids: CASRQRVGYTF. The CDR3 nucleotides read TGTGCCAGCAGGCAAAGGGTCGGCTACACCTTC.

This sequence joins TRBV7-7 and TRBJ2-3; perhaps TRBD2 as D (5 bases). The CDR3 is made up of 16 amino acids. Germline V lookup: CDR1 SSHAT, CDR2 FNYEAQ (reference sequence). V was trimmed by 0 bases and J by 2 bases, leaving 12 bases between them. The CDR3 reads CASSLALAGHTDTQYF. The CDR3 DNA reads TGTGCCAGCAGCTTAGCGCTTGCGGGCCACACAGATACGCAGTATTTT.

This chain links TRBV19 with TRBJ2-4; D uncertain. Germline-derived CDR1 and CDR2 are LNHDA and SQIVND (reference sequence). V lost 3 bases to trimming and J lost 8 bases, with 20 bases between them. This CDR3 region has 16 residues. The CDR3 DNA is TGTGCCAGTAGTATTTTGACAAACGAACCCGGTGACATTCAGTACTTC. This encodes CASSILTNEPGDIQYF.

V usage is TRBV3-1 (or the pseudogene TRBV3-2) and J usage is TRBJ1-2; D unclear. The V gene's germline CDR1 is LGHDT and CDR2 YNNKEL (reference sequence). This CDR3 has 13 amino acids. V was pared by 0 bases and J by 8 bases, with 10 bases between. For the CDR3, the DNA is TGTGCCAGCAGCCAAGATCGTGGGAGGGGCTACACCTTC. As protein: CASSQDRGRGYTF.

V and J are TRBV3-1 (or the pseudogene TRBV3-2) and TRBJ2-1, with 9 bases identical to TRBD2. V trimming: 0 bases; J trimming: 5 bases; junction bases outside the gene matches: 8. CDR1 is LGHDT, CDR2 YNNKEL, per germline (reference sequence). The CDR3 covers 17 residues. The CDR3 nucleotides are TGTGCCAGCAGCCAAGAGGGCGCGGGAGGGCCCAACAATGAGCAGTTCTTC. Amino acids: CASSQEGAGGPNNEQFF.

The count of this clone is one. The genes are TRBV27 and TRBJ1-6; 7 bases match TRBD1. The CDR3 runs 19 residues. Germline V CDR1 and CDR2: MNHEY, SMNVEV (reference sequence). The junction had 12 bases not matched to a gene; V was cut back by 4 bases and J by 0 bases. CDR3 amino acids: CASSSKPGGGSSYNSPLHF. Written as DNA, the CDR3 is TGTGCCAGCAGTTCGAAACCAGGGGGGGGGAGCTCCTATAATTCACCCCTCCACTTT.

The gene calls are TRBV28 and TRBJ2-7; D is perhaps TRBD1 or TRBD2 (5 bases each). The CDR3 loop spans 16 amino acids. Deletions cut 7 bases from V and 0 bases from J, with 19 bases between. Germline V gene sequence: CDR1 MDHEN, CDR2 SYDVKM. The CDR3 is CASNPPPPGPSYEQYF. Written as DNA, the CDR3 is TGTGCCAGCAATCCCCCCCCTCCGGGGCCCTCCTACGAGCAGTACTTC.

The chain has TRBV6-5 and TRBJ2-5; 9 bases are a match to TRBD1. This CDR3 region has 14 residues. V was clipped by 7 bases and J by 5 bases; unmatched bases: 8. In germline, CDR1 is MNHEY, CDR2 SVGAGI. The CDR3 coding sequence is TGTGCCAGCATTCGGGACAGGGATTATGAGACCCAGTACTTC. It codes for CASIRDRDYETQYF.

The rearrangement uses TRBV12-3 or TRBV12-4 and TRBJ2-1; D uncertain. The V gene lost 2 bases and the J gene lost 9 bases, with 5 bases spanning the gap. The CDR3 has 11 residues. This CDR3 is CASSLWSEQFF. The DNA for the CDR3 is TGTGCCAGCAGTTTATGGAGTGAGCAGTTCTTC.

The CDR3 protein is CASSIVRGVNTGELFF. CDR3 nucleotide sequence: TGTGCCAGTAGTATAGTACGAGGGGTGAACACCGGGGAGCTGTTTTTT. The rearrangement joins TRBV19 to TRBJ2-2, with D perhaps assigned TRBD1 or TRBD2 (5 bases each). The CDR3 runs 16 residues. Germline lookup yields CDR1 LNHDA and CDR2 SQIVND (reference sequence). V was shortened by 1 base and J by 1 base, with 10 bases between the two germline ends. The full variable domain, completed using reference TRBV19 and TRBJ2-2, is DGGITQSPKYLFRKEGQNVTLSCEQNLNHDAMYWYRQDPGQGLRLIYYSQIVNDFQKGDIAEGYSVSREKKESFPLTVTSAQKNPTAFYLCASSIVRGVNTGELFFGEGSRLTVL.

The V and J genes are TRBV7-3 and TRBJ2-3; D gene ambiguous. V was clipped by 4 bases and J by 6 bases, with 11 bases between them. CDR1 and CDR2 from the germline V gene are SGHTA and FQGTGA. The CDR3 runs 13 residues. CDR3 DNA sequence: TGTGCCAGCAGCTCCGCCATGTCCGATACGCAGTATTTT. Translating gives CASSSAMSDTQYF. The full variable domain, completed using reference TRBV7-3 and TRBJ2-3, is GAGVSQTPSNKVTEKGKYVELRCDPISGHTALYWYRQSLGQGPEFLIYFQGTGAADDSGLPNDRFFAVRPEGSVSTLKIQRTERGDSAVYLCASSSAMSDTQYFGPGTRLTVL.

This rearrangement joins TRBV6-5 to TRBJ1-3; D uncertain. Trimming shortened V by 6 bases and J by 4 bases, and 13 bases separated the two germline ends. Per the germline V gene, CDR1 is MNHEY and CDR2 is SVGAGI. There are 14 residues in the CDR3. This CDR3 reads CASRPTRVGNTIYF. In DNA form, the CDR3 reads TGTGCCAGCAGGCCCACCAGAGTGGGAAACACCATATATTTT.

The CDR3 nucleotides read TGTGCCAGCTCACCTTTAGCAACTAATGAAAAACTGTTTTTT. Translated: CASSPLATNEKLFF. The rearrangement uses TRBV18 and TRBJ1-4; D gene ambiguous. V lost 3 bases and J lost 0, with 5 bases in between. This CDR3 contains 14 residues. CDR1 and CDR2 (germline): KGHSH, LQKENI.

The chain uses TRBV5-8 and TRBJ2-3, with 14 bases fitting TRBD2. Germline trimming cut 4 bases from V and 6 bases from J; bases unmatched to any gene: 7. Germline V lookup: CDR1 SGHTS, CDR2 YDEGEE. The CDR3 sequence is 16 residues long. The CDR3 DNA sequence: TGTGCCAGCAGCCTGGGACTAGCGGGGGCCGGGGATACGCAGTATTTT. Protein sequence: CASSLGLAGAGDTQYF.

The CDR3 reads CASSPNMGDHTEAFF. The DNA of the CDR3 is TGTGCCAGCTCACCGAACATGGGGGATCACACTGAAGCTTTCTTT. The chain has TRBV18 and TRBJ1-1; D possibly corresponds to TRBD1 (5 bases). Trimming pared 3 bases from V and 3 bases from J, leaving 14 bases between. The CDR3 loop spans 15 amino acids. Germline V gives CDR1 KGHSH, CDR2 LQKENI.

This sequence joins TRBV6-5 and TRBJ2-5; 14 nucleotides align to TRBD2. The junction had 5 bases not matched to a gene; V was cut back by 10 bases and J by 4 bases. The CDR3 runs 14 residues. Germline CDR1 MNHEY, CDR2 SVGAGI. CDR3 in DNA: TGTGCCACCCGACTAGCGGGGGGGCGAGAGACCCAGTACTTC. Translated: CATRLAGGRETQYF.

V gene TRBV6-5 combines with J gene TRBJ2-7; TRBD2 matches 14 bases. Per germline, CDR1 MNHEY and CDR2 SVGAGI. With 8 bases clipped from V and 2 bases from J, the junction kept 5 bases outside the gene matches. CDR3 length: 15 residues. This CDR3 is CASRQGLAGAYEQYF. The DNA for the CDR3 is TGTGCCAGCCGACAGGGACTAGCGGGGGCCTACGAGCAGTACTTC.

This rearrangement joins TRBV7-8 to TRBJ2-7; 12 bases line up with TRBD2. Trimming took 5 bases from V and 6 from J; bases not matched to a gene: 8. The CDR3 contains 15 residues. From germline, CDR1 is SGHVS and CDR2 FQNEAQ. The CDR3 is CASSPETSGRREQYF. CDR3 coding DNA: TGTGCCAGCAGCCCAGAGACTAGCGGGAGACGCGAGCAGTACTTC.

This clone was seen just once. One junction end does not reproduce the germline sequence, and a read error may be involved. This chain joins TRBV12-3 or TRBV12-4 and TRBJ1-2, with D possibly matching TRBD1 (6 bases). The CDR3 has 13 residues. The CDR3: CASRLGQLDGYTF. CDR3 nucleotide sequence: TGTGCCAGCAGGTTAGGACAGTTGGACGGCTACACCTTC.

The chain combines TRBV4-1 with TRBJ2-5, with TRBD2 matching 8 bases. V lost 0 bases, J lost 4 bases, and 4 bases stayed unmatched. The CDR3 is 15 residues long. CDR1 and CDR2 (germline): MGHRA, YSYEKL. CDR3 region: CASSQDGLAGETQYF. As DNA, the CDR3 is TGCGCCAGCAGCCAAGACGGTCTAGCGGGAGAGACCCAGTACTTC.

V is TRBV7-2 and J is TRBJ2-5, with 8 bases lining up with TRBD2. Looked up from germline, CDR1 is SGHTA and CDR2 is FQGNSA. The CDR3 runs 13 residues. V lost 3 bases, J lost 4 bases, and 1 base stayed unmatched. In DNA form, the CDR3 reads TGTGCCAGCAGCTTGACTAGCGTAGAGACCCAGTACTTC. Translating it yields CASSLTSVETQYF.

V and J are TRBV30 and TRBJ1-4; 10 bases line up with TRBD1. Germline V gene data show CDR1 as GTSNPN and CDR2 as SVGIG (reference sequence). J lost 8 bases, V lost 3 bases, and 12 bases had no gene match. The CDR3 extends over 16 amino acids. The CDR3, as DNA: TGTGCCTGGAGCCACGGGACAGGGGCGGTCGGGGAAAAACTGTTTTTT. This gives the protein CAWSHGTGAVGEKLFF.

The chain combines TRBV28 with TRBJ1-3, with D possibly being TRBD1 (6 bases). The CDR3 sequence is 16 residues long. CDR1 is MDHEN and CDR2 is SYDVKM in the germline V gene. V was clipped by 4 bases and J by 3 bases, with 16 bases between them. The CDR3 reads CASSSPGGGSGNTIYF. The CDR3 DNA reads TGTGCCAGCAGTTCCCCGGGAGGGGGAAGTGGAAACACCATATATTTT. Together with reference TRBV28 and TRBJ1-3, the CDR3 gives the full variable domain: DVKVTQSSRYLVKRTGEKVFLECVQDMDHENMFWYRQDPGLGLRLIYFSYDVKMKEKGDIPEGYSVSREKKERFSLILESASTNQTSMYLCASSSPGGGSGNTIYFGEGSWLTVV.

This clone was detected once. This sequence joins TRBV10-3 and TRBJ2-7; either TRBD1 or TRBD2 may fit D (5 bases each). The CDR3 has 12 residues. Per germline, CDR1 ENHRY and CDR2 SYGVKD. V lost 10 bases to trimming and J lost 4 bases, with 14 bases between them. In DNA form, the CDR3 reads TGTGCCACAACTTCGAGGGGTTACGAGCAGTACTTC. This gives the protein CATTSRGYEQYF.

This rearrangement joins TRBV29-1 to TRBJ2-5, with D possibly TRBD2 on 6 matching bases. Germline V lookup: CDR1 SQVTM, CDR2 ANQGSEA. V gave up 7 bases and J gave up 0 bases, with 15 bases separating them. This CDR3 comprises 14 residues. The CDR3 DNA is TGCAGCGCCCGCGGGGAGGCAGACCAAGAGACCCAGTACTTC. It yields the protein CSARGEADQETQYF.

The CDR3 DNA sequence: TGTGCCAGCAGCCCTCTCTACGAGCAGTACTTC. Protein sequence: CASSPLYEQYF. The chain employs TRBV7-2 and TRBJ2-7; no clear D gene. Germline loops: CDR1 SGHTA, CDR2 FQGNSA. CDR3 length equals 11 residues. The germline V and J ends were trimmed by 5 bases and 3 bases, with 5 bases remaining between them.

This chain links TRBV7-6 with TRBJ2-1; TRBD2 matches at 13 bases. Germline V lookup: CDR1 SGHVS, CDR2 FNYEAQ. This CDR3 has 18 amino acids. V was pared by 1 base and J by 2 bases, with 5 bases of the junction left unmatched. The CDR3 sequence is CASSLDPTSGRAYNEQFF. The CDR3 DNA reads TGTGCCAGCAGCTTAGATCCCACTAGCGGGAGGGCCTACAATGAGCAGTTCTTC.

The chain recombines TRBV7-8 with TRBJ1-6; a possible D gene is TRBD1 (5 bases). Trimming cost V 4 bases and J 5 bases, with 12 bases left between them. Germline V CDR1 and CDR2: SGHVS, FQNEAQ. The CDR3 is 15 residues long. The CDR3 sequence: CASSSRGANNSPLHF. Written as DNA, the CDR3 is TGTGCCAGCAGCTCGAGGGGAGCCAATAATTCACCCCTCCACTTT.

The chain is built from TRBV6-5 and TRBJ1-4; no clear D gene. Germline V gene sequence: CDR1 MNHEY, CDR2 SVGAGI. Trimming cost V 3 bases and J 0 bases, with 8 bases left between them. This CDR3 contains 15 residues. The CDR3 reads CASSYSSATNEKLFF. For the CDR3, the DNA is TGTGCCAGCAGTTATAGCTCTGCAACTAATGAAAAACTGTTTTTT.

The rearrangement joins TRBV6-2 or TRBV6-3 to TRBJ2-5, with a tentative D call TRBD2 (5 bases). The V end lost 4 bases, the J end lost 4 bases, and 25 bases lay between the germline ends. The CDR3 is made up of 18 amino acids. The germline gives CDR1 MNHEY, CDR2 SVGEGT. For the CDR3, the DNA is TGTGCCAGCAGTTTCCGGAGTGATGCGGGTTGGGTGATAGAGACCCAGTACTTC. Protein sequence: CASSFRSDAGWVIETQYF.

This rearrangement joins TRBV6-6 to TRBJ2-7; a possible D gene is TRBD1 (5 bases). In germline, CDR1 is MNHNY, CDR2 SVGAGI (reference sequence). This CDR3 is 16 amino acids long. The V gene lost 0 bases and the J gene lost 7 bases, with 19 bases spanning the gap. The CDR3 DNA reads TGTGCCAGCAGTTACTCGACAGCGACACCCAGATGGGAGCAGTACTTC. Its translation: CASSYSTATPRWEQYF.